This TCR beta chain is from a study of cytomegalovirus exposure and HLA in healthy donors. PCR employed 60 Vbeta and 13 Jbeta primers. Clones were read by immunoSEQ multiplex PCR, and TCRdb kept only the in-frame ones, dropping some. Of roughly 100,000 clones listed, roughly 80% are singletons. The receptor comes from a woman aged 40 to 50 in good health and CMV-seropositive. The sequenced material came from PBMCs.

DNA of the CDR3: TGCGCCAGCAGCCCTAATGCGGGGGGGAAGGAGCAGTACTTC. Amino acids: CASSPNAGGKEQYF. The rearrangement joins TRBV5-1 to TRBJ2-7; 9 positions agree with TRBD2. The CDR3 has 14 residues. V gave up 4 bases and J gave up 7 bases; unmatched junction bases: 9. CDR1 SGHRS and CDR2 YFSETQ come from the germline V gene.